The entry below describes one TCR beta chain. Clones were read by immunoSEQ multiplex PCR, and TCRdb kept only the in-frame ones, dropping some. The repertoire has more than 90,000 clones, roughly 80% of them found once; the top ten carry roughly 8.2%. This sample is drawn from a study of blood T cell repertoires in COVID-19. Sequenced input: peripheral blood. This TCR was recovered from a man in his 70s with acute or convalescent COVID-19.

CDR3: CASSLSGNGYTF. CDR3 DNA sequence: TGTGCCAGCTCACTGTCAGGGAATGGCTACACCTTC. The chain carries TRBV18 and TRBJ1-2; TRBD1 might be the D (5 bases). Per the germline V gene, CDR1 is KGHSH and CDR2 is LQKENI. CDR3 size: 12 residues. V was pared by 4 bases and J by 6 bases, with 9 bases between.